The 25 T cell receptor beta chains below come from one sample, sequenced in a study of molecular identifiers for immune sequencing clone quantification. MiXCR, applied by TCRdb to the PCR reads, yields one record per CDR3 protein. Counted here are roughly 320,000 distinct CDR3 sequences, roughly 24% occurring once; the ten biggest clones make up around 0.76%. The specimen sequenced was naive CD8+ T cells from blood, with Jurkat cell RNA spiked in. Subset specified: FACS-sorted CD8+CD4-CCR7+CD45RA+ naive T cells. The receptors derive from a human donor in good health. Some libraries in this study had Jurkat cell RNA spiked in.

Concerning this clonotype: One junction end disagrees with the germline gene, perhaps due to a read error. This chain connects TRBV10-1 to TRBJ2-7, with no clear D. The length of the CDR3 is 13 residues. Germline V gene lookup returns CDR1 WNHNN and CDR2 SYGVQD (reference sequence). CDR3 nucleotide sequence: TGCGCCAGCATCCCGAACTCTTCCTACGAGCGGTACTTC. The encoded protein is CASIPNSSYERYF.

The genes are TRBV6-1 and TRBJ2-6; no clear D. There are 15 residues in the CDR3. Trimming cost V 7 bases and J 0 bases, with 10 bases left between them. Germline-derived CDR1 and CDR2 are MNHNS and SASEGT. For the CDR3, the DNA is TGTGCCAGCACCCGAACCAGCTCTGGGGCCAACGTCCTGACTTTC. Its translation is CASTRTSSGANVLTF.

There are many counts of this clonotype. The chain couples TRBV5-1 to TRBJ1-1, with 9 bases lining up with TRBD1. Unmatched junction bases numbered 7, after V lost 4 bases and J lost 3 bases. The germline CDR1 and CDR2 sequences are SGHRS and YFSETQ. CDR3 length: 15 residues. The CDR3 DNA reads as TGCGCCAGCAGCATCGGGACAGGGATCGACACTGAAGCTTTCTTT. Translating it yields CASSIGTGIDTEAFF.

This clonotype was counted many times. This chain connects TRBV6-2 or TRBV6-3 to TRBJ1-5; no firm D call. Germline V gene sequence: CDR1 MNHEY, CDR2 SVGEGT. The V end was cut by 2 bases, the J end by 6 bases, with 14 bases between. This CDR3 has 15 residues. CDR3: CASSYVIGLPQPQHF. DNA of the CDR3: TGTGCCAGCAGTTACGTCATAGGGCTACCTCAGCCCCAGCATTTT.

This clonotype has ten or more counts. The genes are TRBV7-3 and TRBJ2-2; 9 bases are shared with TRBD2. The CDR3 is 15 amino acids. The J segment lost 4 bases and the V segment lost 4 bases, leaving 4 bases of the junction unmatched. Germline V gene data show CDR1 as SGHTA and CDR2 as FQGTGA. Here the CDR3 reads CASSWGLASTGELFF. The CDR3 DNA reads TGTGCCAGCAGCTGGGGACTAGCTTCCACCGGGGAGCTGTTTTTT.

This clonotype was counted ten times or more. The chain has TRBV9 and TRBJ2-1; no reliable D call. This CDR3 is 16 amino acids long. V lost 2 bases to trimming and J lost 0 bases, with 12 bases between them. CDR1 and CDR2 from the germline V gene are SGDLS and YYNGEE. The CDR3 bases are TGTGCCAGCAGCGTCGGTGCGGCTAACTCCTACAATGAGCAGTTCTTC. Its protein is CASSVGAANSYNEQFF.

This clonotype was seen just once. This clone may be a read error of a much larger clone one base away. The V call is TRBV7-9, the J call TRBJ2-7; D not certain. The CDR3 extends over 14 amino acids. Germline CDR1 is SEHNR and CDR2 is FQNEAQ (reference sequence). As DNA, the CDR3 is TGTGCCAGCGGCTTAGACCGGCGGCCCTACGAGCAGTACTTC. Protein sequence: CASGLDRRPYEQYF.

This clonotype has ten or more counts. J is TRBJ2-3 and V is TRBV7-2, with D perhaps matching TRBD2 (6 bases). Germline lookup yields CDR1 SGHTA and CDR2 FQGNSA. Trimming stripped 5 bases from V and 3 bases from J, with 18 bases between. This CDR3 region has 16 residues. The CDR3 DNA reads TGTGCCAGCAGCCCCGGACTAAAAAGATATACAGATACGCAGTATTTT. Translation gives CASSPGLKRYTDTQYF. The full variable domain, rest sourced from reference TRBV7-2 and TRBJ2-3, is GAGVSQSPSNKVTEKGKDVELRCDPISGHTALYWYRQSLGQGLEFLIYFQGNSAPDKSGLPSDRFSAERTGGSVSTLTIQRTQQEDSAVYLCASSPGLKRYTDTQYFGPGTRLTVL.

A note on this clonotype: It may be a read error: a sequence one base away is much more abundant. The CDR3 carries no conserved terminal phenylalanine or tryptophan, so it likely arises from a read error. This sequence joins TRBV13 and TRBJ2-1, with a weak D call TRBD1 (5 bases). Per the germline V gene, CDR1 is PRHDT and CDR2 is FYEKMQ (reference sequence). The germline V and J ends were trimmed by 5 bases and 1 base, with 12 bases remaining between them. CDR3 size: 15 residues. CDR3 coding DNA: TGTGCCAGCAGCACAATAGGGGATTCCTACAATGAGCAGTTCCTC. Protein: CASSTIGDSYNEQFL.

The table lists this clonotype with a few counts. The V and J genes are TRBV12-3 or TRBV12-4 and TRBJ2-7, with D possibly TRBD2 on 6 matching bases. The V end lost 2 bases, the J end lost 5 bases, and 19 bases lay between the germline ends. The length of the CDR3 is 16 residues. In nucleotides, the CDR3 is TGTGCCAGCAGTTTATGGCCGGAGGGGCCTTACCACGAGCAGTACTTC. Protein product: CASSLWPEGPYHEQYF.

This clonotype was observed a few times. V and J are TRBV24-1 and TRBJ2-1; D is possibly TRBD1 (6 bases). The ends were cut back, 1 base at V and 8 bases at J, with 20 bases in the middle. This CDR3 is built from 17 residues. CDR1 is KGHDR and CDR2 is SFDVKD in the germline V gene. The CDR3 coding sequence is TGTGCCACCAGTGATTTCGGCCAGGGGCGATTTAGTGATGAGCAGTTCTTC. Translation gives CATSDFGQGRFSDEQFF.

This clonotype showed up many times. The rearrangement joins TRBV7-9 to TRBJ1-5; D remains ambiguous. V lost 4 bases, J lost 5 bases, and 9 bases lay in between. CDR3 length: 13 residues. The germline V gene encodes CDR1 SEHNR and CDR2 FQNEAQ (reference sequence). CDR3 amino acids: CASSSYSDQPQHF. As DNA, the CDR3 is TGTGCCAGCAGCTCCTACAGCGATCAGCCCCAGCATTTT.

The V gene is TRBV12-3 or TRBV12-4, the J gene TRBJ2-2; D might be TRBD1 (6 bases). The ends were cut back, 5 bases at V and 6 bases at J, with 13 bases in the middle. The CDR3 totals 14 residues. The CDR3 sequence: CASSRTGFAGELFF. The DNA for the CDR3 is TGTGCCAGCAGTAGAACAGGGTTCGCCGGGGAGCTGTTTTTT.

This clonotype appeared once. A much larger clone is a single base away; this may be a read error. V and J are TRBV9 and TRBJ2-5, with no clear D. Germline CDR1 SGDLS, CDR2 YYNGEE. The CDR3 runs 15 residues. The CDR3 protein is CSSSSNARNQETQYF. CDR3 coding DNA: TGTTCCAGCAGCTCAAATGCCAGAAACCAAGAGACCCAGTACTTC.

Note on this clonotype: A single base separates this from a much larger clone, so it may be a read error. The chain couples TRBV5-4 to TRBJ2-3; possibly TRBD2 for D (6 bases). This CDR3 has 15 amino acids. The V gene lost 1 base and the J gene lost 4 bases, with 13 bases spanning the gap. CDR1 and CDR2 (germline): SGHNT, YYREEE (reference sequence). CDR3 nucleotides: TGTGCCAGCAGCTTGCCGGGGAGGATGTCAGATACGCAGTATTTT. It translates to CASSLPGRMSDTQYF.

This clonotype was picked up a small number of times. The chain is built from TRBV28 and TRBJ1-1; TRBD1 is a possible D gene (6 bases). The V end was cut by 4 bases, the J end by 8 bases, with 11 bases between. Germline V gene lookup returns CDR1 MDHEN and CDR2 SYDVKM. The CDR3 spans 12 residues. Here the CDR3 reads CASSSRQAEAFF. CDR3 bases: TGTGCCAGCAGTTCCAGACAGGCCGAAGCTTTCTTT.

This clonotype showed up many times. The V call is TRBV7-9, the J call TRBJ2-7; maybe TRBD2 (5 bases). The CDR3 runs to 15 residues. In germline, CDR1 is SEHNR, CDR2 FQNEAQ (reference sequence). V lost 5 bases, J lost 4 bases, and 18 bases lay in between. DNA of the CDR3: TGTGCCAGCAGCGCGGACGGCCCTAGCTTGTACGAGCAGTACTTC. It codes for CASSADGPSLYEQYF. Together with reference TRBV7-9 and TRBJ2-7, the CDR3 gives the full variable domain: DTGVSQNPRHKITKRGQNVTFRCDPISEHNRLYWYRQTLGQGPEFLTYFQNEAQLEKSRLLSDRFSAERPKGSFSTLEIQRTEQGDSAMYLCASSADGPSLYEQYFGPGTRLTVT.

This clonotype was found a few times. The CDR3 coding sequence is TGTGCCAGCAGCCAAAGCGGCAGGGAACCGAACACCGGGGAGCTGTTTTTT. Protein: CASSQSGREPNTGELFF. V and J are TRBV9 and TRBJ2-2; possibly TRBD1 or TRBD2 for D (5 bases each). This CDR3 comprises 17 residues. The V end was cut by 4 bases, the J end by 0 bases, with 16 bases between. Germline V gene data show CDR1 as SGDLS and CDR2 as YYNGEE.

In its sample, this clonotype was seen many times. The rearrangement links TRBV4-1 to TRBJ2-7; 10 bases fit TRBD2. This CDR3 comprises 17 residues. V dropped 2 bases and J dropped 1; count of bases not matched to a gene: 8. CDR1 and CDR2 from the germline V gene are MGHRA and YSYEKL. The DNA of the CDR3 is TGCGCCAGCAGCCAAAAGCTAGCGGGAGCATTTTCCTACGAGCAGTACTTC. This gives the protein CASSQKLAGAFSYEQYF.

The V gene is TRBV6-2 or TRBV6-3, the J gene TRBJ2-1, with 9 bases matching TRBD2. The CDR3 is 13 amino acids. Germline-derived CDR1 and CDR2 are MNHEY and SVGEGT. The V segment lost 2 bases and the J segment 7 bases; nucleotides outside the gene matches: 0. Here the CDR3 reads CASSYLAGNEQFF. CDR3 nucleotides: TGTGCCAGCAGTTACCTAGCGGGGAATGAGCAGTTCTTC.

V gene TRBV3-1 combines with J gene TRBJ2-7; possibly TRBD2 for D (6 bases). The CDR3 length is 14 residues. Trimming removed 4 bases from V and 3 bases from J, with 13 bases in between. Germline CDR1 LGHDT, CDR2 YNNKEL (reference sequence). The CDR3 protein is CASSPGTEGYEQYF. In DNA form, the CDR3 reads TGTGCCAGCAGCCCCGGGACGGAGGGCTACGAGCAGTACTTC.

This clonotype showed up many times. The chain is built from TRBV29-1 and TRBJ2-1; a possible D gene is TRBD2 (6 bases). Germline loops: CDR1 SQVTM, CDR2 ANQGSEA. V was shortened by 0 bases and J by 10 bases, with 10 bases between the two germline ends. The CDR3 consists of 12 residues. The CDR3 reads CSVEDNREEQFF. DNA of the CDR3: TGCAGCGTTGAAGATAATCGGGAGGAGCAGTTCTTC.

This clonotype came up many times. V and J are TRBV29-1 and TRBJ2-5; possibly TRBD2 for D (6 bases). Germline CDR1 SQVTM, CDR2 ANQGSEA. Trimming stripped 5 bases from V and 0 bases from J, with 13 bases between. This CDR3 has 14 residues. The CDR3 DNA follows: TGCAGCGTTCCTCAGGCTAGCGACCAAGAGACCCAGTACTTC. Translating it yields CSVPQASDQETQYF.

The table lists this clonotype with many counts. The chain's CDR3 is CASTGTGDWAEAFF. CDR3 nucleotide sequence: TGTGCCAGCACGGGGACAGGGGACTGGGCTGAAGCTTTCTTT. The chain is built from TRBV7-9 and TRBJ1-1, with TRBD1 identical over 10 bases. This CDR3 has 14 amino acids. V was pared by 7 bases and J by 6 bases, with 8 bases of the junction left unmatched. The germline gives CDR1 SEHNR, CDR2 FQNEAQ (reference sequence).

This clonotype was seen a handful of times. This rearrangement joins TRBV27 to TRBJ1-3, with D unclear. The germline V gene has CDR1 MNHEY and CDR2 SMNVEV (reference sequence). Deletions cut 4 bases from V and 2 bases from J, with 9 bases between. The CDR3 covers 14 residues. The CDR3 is CASSSDYPGNTIYF. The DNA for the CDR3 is TGTGCCAGCAGTTCTGATTACCCTGGAAACACCATATATTTT.